The clone carrying this T cell receptor (beta chain) was observed a few times. These data belong to a study of T-cell reconstitution after alpha-beta-depleted transplantation in children. Trimming pared 0 bases from V and 4 bases from J, leaving 12 bases between. The CDR3 spans 15 residues. Per the germline V gene, CDR1 is SGDLS and CDR2 is YYNGEE. TCRbeta library construction was performed incorporating unique molecular identifiers. TCRdb re-called the PCR reads with MiXCR, one entry per CDR3 protein. Of about 610,000 distinct CDR3 sequences in the sample, roughly a tenth were seen once. The chain links TRBV9 to TRBJ2-3; D is ambiguous. This clonotype was obtained from a human donor who donated a stem cell graft to a child with acute myeloid leukemia. The input for sequencing was PBMCs from the stem cell graft donor, taken from the stem cell graft. CDR3 bases: TGTGCCAGCAGCGTAGAAGGAGCGATCGCAGATACGCAGTATTTT. It codes for CASSVEGAIADTQYF.